The sequence of this T cell receptor beta chain was determined in a study of T cell repertoires in cytomegalovirus infection. About the research overall: TCR beta signatures that were public indicated CMV infection and matching HLA type.

Study-wide results and caveats: Public TCR beta family frequency separated CMV-and-HLA carriers, including in an independent cohort. Ex vivo responses were dominated by HLA-C-restricted CMV-specific TCR beta clonotypes.

From the reads, TCRdb called clonotypes with MiXCR, one entry per CDR3 protein. Of around 7,500 distinct CDR3 sequences in the sample, less than 70% were seen once. This clonotype was observed a few times. What it binds is unknown. One end of the junction is discordant with germline, which a read error may explain. The clonotype comes from a human donor in good health (CMV status not recorded). Some clones in this sample may be carry-over from other donors' samples. The sequenced material came from PBMCs, sequenced either directly or after in vitro stimulation (not recorded which).

DNA of the CDR3: TGTGCCAGCAGCTCCCTAAGCCTCCTTTTGGGAGAAAGGTCCTACAATGAGAAGTTCTTC. As protein: CASSSLSLLLGERSYNEKFF. This rearrangement joins TRBV12-3 or TRBV12-4 to TRBJ2-1; D possibly corresponds to TRBD2 (5 bases). The CDR3 totals 20 residues.